The clone carrying this TCR beta chain was observed at least ten times. Sequenced by immunoSEQ multiplex PCR; TCRdb stores in-frame clones only, minus some. The table records about 270,000 clones, roughly four fifths of them present only once. This specimen belongs to a study of blood T cell repertoires in COVID-19. Study background: From T cells, B-cell-depleted T cells, or PBMCs came the material, which was cDNA or gDNA.

Source material: peripheral blood. The source is a woman aged 45-65 years who had recovered from COVID-19.

CDR3 loop: CASRGQAYNEQFF. The DNA for the CDR3 is TGTGCCAGCAGGGGACAGGCCTACAATGAGCAGTTCTTC. The chain links TRBV6-5 to TRBJ2-1, with TRBD1 matching over 8 bases. In germline, CDR1 is MNHEY, CDR2 SVGAGI. Trimming removed 6 bases from V and 2 bases from J; junction bases left unmatched: 0. This CDR3 comprises 13 residues.